This is a list of T cell receptor beta chains from one sample in a study of post-analysis software for immune sequencing data. MiXCR, applied by TCRdb to the PCR reads, yields one record per CDR3 protein. The repertoire holds almost 700,000 distinct CDR3 sequences, with around 64% as singletons. Sequenced material: blood. These receptors came from a girl under 10 years old with multiple sclerosis. CDR3s include the opening cysteine and the closing phenylalanine or tryptophan. The D gene is left open where the match is weak. Clone size is given for some rows only: seen once, a few or many times, or a class if the clone is expanded.

D	size	V	J	CDR3	DNA
TRBD2	many	TRBV7-2	TRBJ2-1	CASSDLAGGYNEQFF	TGTGCCAGCAGCGACCTAGCGGGAGGCTACAATGAGCAGTTCTTC
TRBD2	NA	TRBV6-5	TRBJ2-1	CASRSGTYNEQFF	TGTGCCAGCAGAAGCGGGACGTACAATGAGCAGTTCTTC
NA	NA	TRBV6-6	TRBJ2-1	CASSPTSMNEQFF	TGTGCCAGCAGCCCTACTAGCATGAATGAGCAGTTCTTC
TRBD1	NA	TRBV5-1	TRBJ1-4	CASSNPTGSNEKLFF	TGCGCCAGCAGCAACCCGACAGGGTCCAATGAAAAACTGTTTTTT
NA	NA	TRBV6-2/TRBV6-3	TRBJ1-1	CASSSWDTEAFF	TGTGCCAGCAGTTCTTGGGACACTGAAGCTTTCTTT
NA	NA	TRBV3-1	TRBJ2-3	CASSRAGPSDAQYF	TGTGCCAGCAGCCGAGCTGGTCCCTCAGATGCGCAGTATTTT
TRBD1	NA	TRBV20-1	TRBJ2-7	CSAKTGTGSNHEQYF	TGCAGTGCTAAGACCGGGACAGGGAGCAACCACGAGCAGTACTTC
TRBD2	NA	TRBV3-1	TRBJ2-3	CASSQTLSGRSQWTQYF	TGTGCCAGCAGCCAAACTCTTAGCGGGCGTTCCCAGTGGACGCAGTATTTT
TRBD2	NA	TRBV20-1	TRBJ2-3	CSAGLGGFTDTQYF	TGCAGTGCTGGACTAGGCGGATTCACAGATACGCAGTATTTT
NA	few	TRBV15	TRBJ2-6	CATSARSGVYSGANVLTF	TGTGCCACCAGCGCCCGATCCGGGGTCTACTCTGGGGCCAACGTCCTGACTTTC
TRBD1	NA	TRBV6-2/TRBV6-3	TRBJ1-5	CASSYAGTGHNQPQHF	TGTGCCAGCAGTTACGCAGGGACAGGGCACAATCAGCCCCAGCATTTT
NA	NA	TRBV10-3	TRBJ1-2	CAISSTGDGYTF	TGTGCCATCAGCTCTACCGGGGATGGCTACACCTTC
TRBD2	once	TRBV20-1	TRBJ2-3	CSARLAGTVDTQYF	TGCAGTGCTCGACTAGCGGGAACCGTGGATACGCAGTATTTT
NA	few	TRBV10-3	TRBJ2-7	CAIRDSPNSYEQYF	TGTGCCATCAGGGACAGCCCCAACTCCTACGAGCAGTACTTC
NA	few	TRBV20-1	TRBJ1-6	CSARAVYGSDNSPLHF	TGCAGTGCTAGGGCTGTTTATGGAAGCGATAATTCACCCCTCCACTTT
NA	NA	TRBV7-2	TRBJ2-3	CASSLFSPGVRFPDTQYF	TGTGCCAGCAGCCTCTTCTCCCCAGGGGTTCGTTTCCCAGATACGCAGTATTTT
NA	few	TRBV3-1	TRBJ2-7	CASSQDYRRYEQYF	TGTGCCAGCAGCCAAGATTACAGGAGGTACGAGCAGTACTTC
NA	NA	TRBV4-3	TRBJ1-4	CASSQDFGGFEEKLFF	TGCGCCAGCAGCCAAGATTTTGGAGGGTTCGAGGAAAAACTGTTTTTT
TRBD1	NA	TRBV7-9	TRBJ1-2	CASSSGQGIGNYGYTF	TGTGCCAGCAGCTCGGGACAGGGGATCGGCAACTATGGCTACACCTTC
NA	NA	TRBV18	TRBJ1-4	CASSPRRATNEKLFF	TGTGCCAGCTCACCACGGAGGGCAACTAATGAGAAACTGTTTTTT
TRBD2	NA	TRBV24-1	TRBJ2-3	CATSDPSGGPVGDTQYF	TGCGCCACCAGTGACCCTAGCGGGGGGCCCGTTGGAGATACGCAGTATTTT